The rows below give T cell receptor beta chains drawn from one sample of a study of T cell responses to AZD1222 COVID-19 vaccine. Repertoires were generated with immunoSEQ multiplex PCR, while TCRdb's copy carries only in-frame clones and drops some. The sample has roughly 180,000 clones, 91% seen once; the top ten hold 1.5% to 2%. This sample comprised peripheral blood, obtained on day 0 of AZD1222 vaccination. The receptor source for this set is an adult in good health. Each CDR3 is given with its conserved first and last residue. Clone size appears in some rows only: once, few, many, or a class for an expanded clone.

CDR3 protein,J gene,clone size,V gene
CASSIRGPGTPANYGYTF,TRBJ1-2,.,TRBV19
CASKLGLAGETQYF,TRBJ2-5,.,TRBV19
CASSSSPGTDTQYF,TRBJ2-3,.,TRBV11-3
CATLPRVLNTEAFF,TRBJ1-1,.,TRBV10-3
CASSLGTGEDGYTF,TRBJ1-2,.,TRBV5-1
CASSLGHTEAFF,TRBJ1-1,.,TRBV28
CSVEDETASSEAFF,TRBJ1-1,few,TRBV29-1
CASTRLGTGEKLFF,TRBJ1-4,.,TRBV7-2
CASSGGVLSAEQYF,TRBJ2-7,.,TRBV13
CASSWGASYEQYF,TRBJ2-7,.,TRBV11-2
CASSQGPGQSYEQYF,TRBJ2-7,.,TRBV3-1/TRBV3-2
CASSSNLGREDTQYF,TRBJ2-3,.,TRBV5-1
CASSFSSAGHTEAFF,TRBJ1-1,.,TRBV6-5
CASSYPGGALGGYTF,TRBJ1-2,.,TRBV6-5
CASSQDHVGVDQPQHF,TRBJ1-5,.,TRBV3-1/TRBV3-2
CAISEWGVTESSYNEQFF,TRBJ2-1,.,TRBV10-3
CASSPLPGSNTGELFF,TRBJ2-2,.,TRBV3-1/TRBV3-2
CATSRVRGWSAEQYF,TRBJ2-7,.,TRBV15
CASSETVNTEAFF,TRBJ1-1,.,TRBV28
CASSLSRDRVPPYSYEQYF,TRBJ2-7,.,TRBV7-2
CASSLALLNEYGYTF,TRBJ1-2,.,TRBV7-9
CAVSTGINTEAFF,TRBJ1-1,.,TRBV10-3
CASSFFGGPHNTEAFF,TRBJ1-1,.,TRBV28
CASSPLAGSHNEQFF,TRBJ2-1,.,TRBV11-2
CASSTQMASGGKQYF,TRBJ2-7,.,TRBV7-2
CASSLSSAGELFF,TRBJ2-2,.,TRBV3-1/TRBV3-2
CASSQEPGGMRNSPLHF,TRBJ1-6,.,TRBV4-1
CASSLDQQGTGGYTF,TRBJ1-2,.,TRBV7-2
CASSFGGNTEAFF,TRBJ1-1,.,TRBV5-6
CASSTDWNQPQHF,TRBJ1-5,.,TRBV9
CARIRATDTQYF,TRBJ2-3,.,TRBV12-3/TRBV12-4
CASSSPRQEDTQYF,TRBJ2-3,.,TRBV6-5
CASSSRTDTQYF,TRBJ2-3,.,TRBV4-1
CASSGTGNNEQFF,TRBJ2-1,.,TRBV5-1
CASSSARSYEQYF,TRBJ2-7,.,TRBV6-2/TRBV6-3
CASSQEGETGELFF,TRBJ2-2,.,TRBV4-1